The 22 T cell receptor beta chains below come from one sample, sequenced in a study of blood T cell repertoires in COVID-19. The assay was immunoSEQ multiplex PCR, and TCRdb's table has in-frame clones only and misses some. The table lists around 200,000 clones, 85% to 90% of them singletons. The sample consisted of PBMCs or T cells enriched from blood (not recorded which). All receptors derive from a man aged 25 to 45 who had recovered from COVID-19.

The J gene is TRBJ2-3, the V gene TRBV6-5, with 9 nucleotides matching TRBD1. The junction had 4 bases not matched to a gene; V was cut back by 5 bases and J by 4 bases. Germline CDR1 MNHEY, CDR2 SVGAGI. The CDR3 extends over 14 amino acids. CDR3 region: CASSQDRGSDTQYF. DNA of the CDR3: TGTGCCAGCAGTCAGGACAGGGGCTCAGATACGCAGTATTTT.

The V gene is TRBV15, the J gene TRBJ2-7; D gene unclear. The V gene's germline CDR1 is LNHNV and CDR2 YYDKDF (reference sequence). Deletions cut 0 bases from V and 4 bases from J, with 4 bases between. There are 12 residues in the CDR3. The CDR3 sequence: CATSRDQYEQYF. In nucleotides, the CDR3 is TGTGCCACCAGCAGAGATCAATACGAGCAGTACTTC.

V usage is TRBV9 and J usage is TRBJ1-2, with D possibly being TRBD1 (6 bases). Trimming pared 4 bases from V and 4 bases from J, leaving 11 bases between. The germline V gene has CDR1 SGDLS and CDR2 YYNGEE. The CDR3 spans 13 residues. CDR3 amino acids: CASSTQGPYGYTF. CDR3 DNA: TGTGCCAGCAGCACACAGGGACCCTATGGCTACACCTTC.

The V gene is TRBV11-2, the J gene TRBJ1-6; 8 positions match TRBD1. This CDR3 has 15 residues. With V trimmed by 5 bases and J by 6 bases, 6 bases remained unmatched. CDR1 SGHAT and CDR2 FQNNGV come from the germline V gene. In DNA form, the CDR3 reads TGTGCCAGCAGCACGGACAGGGTTGGTAATTCACCCCTCCACTTT. Translated: CASSTDRVGNSPLHF.

The CDR3 bases are TGTGCCAGCAGTGAACTAGCGGGAGTTATAGAGACCCAGTACTTC. Its translation: CASSELAGVIETQYF. The V and J genes are TRBV2 and TRBJ2-5; 10 bases agree with TRBD2. The germline V gene has CDR1 SNHLY and CDR2 FYNNEI. After removal of 2 bases from V and 4 bases from J, the junction contained 4 bases not matched to a gene. The CDR3 totals 15 residues.

This chain uses TRBV5-6 with TRBJ2-2; D gene unclear. This CDR3 region has 15 residues. Trimming removed 4 bases from V and 1 base from J, with 11 bases in between. Germline V gives CDR1 SGHDT, CDR2 YYEEEE. This CDR3 is CASSHRTVNTGELFF. The DNA of the CDR3 is TGTGCCAGCAGCCACAGAACAGTGAACACCGGGGAGCTGTTTTTT.

J is TRBJ1-2 and V is TRBV25-1; the D gene is possibly TRBD1 (5 bases). V lost 4 bases and J 4 bases, leaving 10 bases between the germline ends. The CDR3 length is 13 residues. CDR1 MGHDK and CDR2 SYGVNS come from the germline V gene. CDR3 amino acids: CASSAGQGYGYTF. The CDR3 bases are TGTGCCAGCAGTGCTGGCCAGGGCTATGGCTACACCTTC.

The J gene is TRBJ1-1, the V gene TRBV5-1, with a tentative D call TRBD1 (5 bases). The V and J ends lost 0 bases and 1 base respectively, with 10 bases between them. The CDR3 contains 15 residues. Germline CDR1 reads SGHRS; CDR2 reads YFSETQ. The CDR3 DNA is TGCGCCAGCAGCTTGGTTTGGGGCGCGAACACTGAAGCTTTCTTT. As protein: CASSLVWGANTEAFF. The whole variable domain, filled in from reference TRBV5-1 and TRBJ1-1, reads KAGVTQTPRYLIKTRGQQVTLSCSPISGHRSVSWYQQTPGQGLQFLFEYFSETQRNKGNFPGRFSGRQFSNSRSEMNVSTLELGDSALYLCASSLVWGANTEAFFGQGTRLTVV.

The chain combines TRBV19 with TRBJ1-5; D gene unclear. This CDR3 comprises 12 residues. V was cut by 9 bases and J by 6 bases, with 12 bases left in between. CDR1 and CDR2 (germline): LNHDA, SQIVND (reference sequence). CDR3 sequence reads: CASEGGVQPQHF. The CDR3 nucleotides are TGTGCCAGCGAGGGCGGGGTTCAGCCCCAGCATTTT.

The sample holds one count of this clone. The chain links TRBV13 to TRBJ1-6; D remains ambiguous. Germline V gives CDR1 PRHDT, CDR2 FYEKMQ (reference sequence). The CDR3 covers 13 residues. Between the trimmed V and J ends, which lost 4 bases and 10 bases, there was a span of 11 bases. CDR3 nucleotides: TGTGCCAGCAGCTGGGCATACAACTCACCCCTCCACTTT. Translation gives CASSWAYNSPLHF.

This clone was observed a few times. The chain recombines TRBV19 with TRBJ1-2; TRBD1 aligns across 11 bases. Germline V gene sequence: CDR1 LNHDA, CDR2 SQIVND (reference sequence). With V trimmed by 3 bases and J by 8 bases, 5 bases remained unmatched. The CDR3 totals 14 residues. CDR3 nucleotides: TGTGCCAGTAGTATCAGGACAGGGGGCCGGGGCTACACCTTC. This codes for CASSIRTGGRGYTF. The whole variable domain, filled in from reference TRBV19 and TRBJ1-2, reads DGGITQSPKYLFRKEGQNVTLSCEQNLNHDAMYWYRQDPGQGLRLIYYSQIVNDFQKGDIAEGYSVSREKKESFPLTVTSAQKNPTAFYLCASSIRTGGRGYTFGSGTRLTVV.

This clone was found once. The chain combines TRBV9 with TRBJ1-1; the match to TRBD1 covers 7 bases. Trimming cost V 5 bases and J 1 base; bases outside gene matches: 5. Germline V gene sequence: CDR1 SGDLS, CDR2 YYNGEE. This CDR3 is built from 14 residues. This CDR3 reads CASRSGTENTEAFF. The DNA for the CDR3 is TGTGCCAGCAGATCCGGGACAGAGAACACTGAAGCTTTCTTT. The variable domain in full, completed from reference TRBV9 and TRBJ1-1, reads DSGVTQTPKHLITATGQRVTLRCSPRSGDLSVYWYQQSLDQGLQFLIQYYNGEERAKGNILERFSAQQFPDLHSELNLSSLELGDSALYFCASRSGTENTEAFFGQGTRLTVV.

This clone was seen a handful of times. This chain links TRBV7-2 with TRBJ2-7; 8 bases fit TRBD1. Germline CDR1 SGHTA, CDR2 FQGNSA. The ends lost 3 bases at V and 3 bases at J; junction bases unmatched: 4. The CDR3 has 14 residues. For the CDR3, the DNA is TGTGCCAGCAGCTTTGACAGGGGCTACTACGAGCAGTACTTC. Residues: CASSFDRGYYEQYF.

This rearrangement joins TRBV11-2 to TRBJ1-1; D uncertain. This CDR3 is built from 13 residues. Looked up from germline, CDR1 is SGHAT and CDR2 is FQNNGV. V was pared by 5 bases and J by 3 bases, with 10 bases between. The CDR3 DNA is TGTGCCAGCAGCGCCCGGAGGGACACTGAAGCTTTCTTT. Its translation is CASSARRDTEAFF.

Ten or more counts support this clone. The rearrangement links TRBV18 to TRBJ2-5; D is unclear. The CDR3 runs to 12 residues. Trimming left V 4 bases short and J 1 base short, with 4 bases between. Per germline, CDR1 KGHSH and CDR2 LQKENI. CDR3 loop: CASSHSQETQYF. CDR3 coding DNA: TGTGCCAGCTCACACAGCCAAGAGACCCAGTACTTC.

Concerning this clone: At the DNA level, this CDR3 is encoded by other sequences in the same sample as well. The chain couples TRBV10-1 to TRBJ1-5; unclear D gene. The CDR3 runs 13 residues. Trimming left V 3 bases short and J 2 bases short, with 5 bases between. CDR1 WNHNN and CDR2 SYGVQD come from the germline V gene (reference sequence). The CDR3 DNA reads as TGCGCCAGCAGTGACCGGGGCAATCAGCCCCAGCATTTT. Its translation: CASSDRGNQPQHF.

The genes are TRBV19 and TRBJ1-5; TRBD1 is a possible D gene (5 bases). The V end lost 10 bases, the J end lost 0 bases, and 16 bases lay between the germline ends. Germline values: CDR1 LNHDA, CDR2 SQIVND (reference sequence). This CDR3 is 15 amino acids long. The CDR3 DNA is TGTGCCACCACGCGGGACGCCATTAGCAATCAGCCCCAGCATTTT. It encodes CATTRDAISNQPQHF.

This rearrangement joins TRBV29-1 to TRBJ2-1; the match to TRBD2 covers 10 bases. The CDR3 covers 16 residues. Germline assignment: CDR1 SQVTM and CDR2 ANQGSEA. The trim removed 5 bases at V and 9 bases at J, leaving 16 bases unmatched. The CDR3 loop reads CSVTNPLAGSVPEQFF. In DNA, the CDR3 is TGCAGCGTTACTAACCCACTAGCGGGAAGCGTCCCTGAGCAGTTCTTC.

The rearrangement links TRBV7-8 to TRBJ1-3; D is unclear. V lost 5 bases and J 2 bases, leaving 10 bases between the germline ends. Germline CDR1 reads SGHVS; CDR2 reads FQNEAQ. The CDR3 totals 14 residues. CDR3 in amino acids: CASSDPRAGNTIYF. CDR3 in DNA: TGTGCCAGCAGCGACCCGCGGGCTGGAAACACCATATATTTT.

A word on this clone: Other DNA sequences from this sample encode an identical CDR3 as well. The chain couples TRBV6-1 to TRBJ2-1, with a weak D call TRBD1 (5 bases). The CDR3 consists of 17 residues. Trimming took off 1 base at V and 3 bases at J, with 16 bases between the two ends. Germline CDR1 MNHNS, CDR2 SASEGT. This chain's CDR3 is CASSEEGKGQGYNEQFF. CDR3 nucleotide sequence: TGTGCCAGCAGTGAAGAGGGAAAAGGGCAGGGCTACAATGAGCAGTTCTTC.

The chain employs TRBV2 and TRBJ1-5; D remains ambiguous. This CDR3 contains 14 residues. From germline, CDR1 is SNHLY and CDR2 FYNNEI. V gave up 3 bases and J gave up 5 bases, with 11 bases separating them. The CDR3 DNA follows: TGTGCCAGCAGTGACTCGGTGGGCCATCAGCCCCAGCATTTT. Protein product: CASSDSVGHQPQHF.

J is TRBJ2-5 and V is TRBV6-5; D is unresolved. Germline CDR1 MNHEY, CDR2 SVGAGI. The ends were cut back, 6 bases at V and 0 bases at J, with 2 bases in the middle. This CDR3 is 11 amino acids long. The CDR3 sequence is CASSDQETQYF. CDR3 DNA sequence: TGTGCCAGCAGCGACCAAGAGACCCAGTACTTC.